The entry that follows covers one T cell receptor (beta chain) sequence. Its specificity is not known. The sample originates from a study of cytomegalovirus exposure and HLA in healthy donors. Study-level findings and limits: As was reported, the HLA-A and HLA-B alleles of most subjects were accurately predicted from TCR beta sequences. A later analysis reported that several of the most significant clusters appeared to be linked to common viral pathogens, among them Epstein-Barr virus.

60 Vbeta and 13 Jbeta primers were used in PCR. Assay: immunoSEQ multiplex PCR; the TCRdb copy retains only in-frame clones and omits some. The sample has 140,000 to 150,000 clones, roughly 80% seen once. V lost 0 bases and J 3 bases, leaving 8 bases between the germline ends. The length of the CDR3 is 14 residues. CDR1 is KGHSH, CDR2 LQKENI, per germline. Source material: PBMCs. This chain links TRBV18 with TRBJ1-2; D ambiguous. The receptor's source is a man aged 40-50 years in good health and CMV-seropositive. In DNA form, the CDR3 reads TGTGCCAGCTCACCACCCGCGAGGGACTATGGCTACACCTTC. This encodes CASSPPARDYGYTF. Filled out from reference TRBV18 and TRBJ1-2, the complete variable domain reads NAGVMQNPRHLVRRRGQEARLRCSPMKGHSHVYWYRQLPEEGLKFMVYLQKENIIDESGMPKERFSAEFPKEGPSILRIQQVVRGDSAAYFCASSPPARDYGYTFGSGTRLTVV.